A selection of T cell receptor beta chains follows, all from one sample in a study of T cells after yellow fever vaccination. TCRdb re-called the 5' RACE reads through MiXCR, storing one row per CDR3 protein. The sample has a few hundred thousand distinct CDR3 sequences, less than 20% seen once. The sequencing here drew on PBMCs, taken less than 6 days after the first yellow fever vaccination. The source of these receptors is a man aged 18 to 30 who received the YFV17D yellow fever vaccine. Each CDR3 is given with its conserved first and last residue. A D gene is named only where the DNA matches it firmly. Only part of the rows carry a size: once, few, many, or a class if the clone is expanded.

J gene: TRBJ2-3; clone size: many; D gene: TRBD2; V gene: TRBV4-3; CDR3 DNA: TGCGCCAGCAGCCAAGATGCACTAGCGGGGGGCACAGATACGCAGTATTTT; CDR3 protein: CASSQDALAGGTDTQYF
J gene: TRBJ1-1; clone size: -; D gene: -; V gene: TRBV6-6; CDR3 DNA: TGTGCCAGCACCGAAGGACAAGAAGCTTTCTTT; CDR3 protein: CASTEGQEAFF
J gene: TRBJ2-7; clone size: few; D gene: -; V gene: TRBV4-3; CDR3 DNA: TGCGCCAGCAGCCAGTTCCGGGACGGCTCCTACGAGCAGTACTTC; CDR3 protein: CASSQFRDGSYEQYF
J gene: TRBJ2-3; clone size: few; D gene: -; V gene: TRBV20-1; CDR3 DNA: TGCAGTGCTAGTGTAGGGACCGGAGATACGCAGTATTTT; CDR3 protein: CSASVGTGDTQYF
J gene: TRBJ1-1; clone size: few; D gene: -; V gene: TRBV12-5; CDR3 DNA: TGTGCTAGTGGCCCCGCCCTTGCAGGGAGCTTCTTGGACACTGAAGCTTTCTTT; CDR3 protein: CASGPALAGSFLDTEAFF
J gene: TRBJ2-1; clone size: few; D gene: -; V gene: TRBV6-1; CDR3 DNA: TGTGCCAGCAGTCCCCTCGACGGACAAACTTACAATGAGCAGTTCTTC; CDR3 protein: CASSPLDGQTYNEQFF
J gene: TRBJ1-6; clone size: few; D gene: TRBD1; V gene: TRBV9; CDR3 DNA: TGTGCCAGCAGCCTAACCGGGACAGGGGATTCACCCCTCCACTTT; CDR3 protein: CASSLTGTGDSPLHF
J gene: TRBJ1-3; clone size: -; D gene: -; V gene: TRBV15; CDR3 DNA: TGTGCCACCAGCCTACAGGGCGGAAACACCATATATTTT; CDR3 protein: CATSLQGGNTIYF
J gene: TRBJ2-1; clone size: few; D gene: -; V gene: TRBV30; CDR3 DNA: TGTGCCTGGAGTGTGACGGAAATATACAATGAGCAGTTCTTC; CDR3 protein: CAWSVTEIYNEQFF
J gene: TRBJ2-7; clone size: few; D gene: -; V gene: TRBV11-2; CDR3 DNA: TGTGCCAGCAGCTTGGTAGCTACTTACACCTCCTACGAGCAGTACTTC; CDR3 protein: CASSLVATYTSYEQYF